This TCR beta chain is drawn from a study of T-cell reconstitution after alpha-beta-depleted transplantation in children. Notes on the study in general: Several hundred graft clones that had expanded were reportedly the source of alpha-beta T cells about two months after transplant. It was newly produced T cells that mostly accounted for T-cell counts and diversity one year after transplant.

In its sample, this clonotype was seen a few times. No antigen is known for it. Trimming removed 5 bases from V and 5 bases from J; junction bases left unmatched: 15. Germline CDR1 and CDR2: MNHEY and SMNVEV (reference sequence). The CDR3 runs to 17 residues. As it was prepared, the TCRbeta library received unique molecular identifiers. From the PCR reads, TCRdb called clonotypes with MiXCR, one entry per CDR3 protein. The profile shows under 250,000 distinct CDR3 sequences, roughly a sixth of them singletons. This chain connects TRBV27 to TRBJ2-1; 7 nucleotides match TRBD2. This receptor was taken from a male patient between 2 and 10 years old who had a stem cell transplant for acute lymphoblastic leukemia, so the T cells may come from the graft donor. Sequencing used PBMCs, mostly from graft donor cells, obtained 360 days after TCRalphabeta/CD19-depleted stem cell transplant. The CDR3 nucleotides are TGTGCCAGCAGTCAAATCGAACTAGCGTCGAGAAACAATGAGCAGTTCTTC. As protein: CASSQIELASRNNEQFF.